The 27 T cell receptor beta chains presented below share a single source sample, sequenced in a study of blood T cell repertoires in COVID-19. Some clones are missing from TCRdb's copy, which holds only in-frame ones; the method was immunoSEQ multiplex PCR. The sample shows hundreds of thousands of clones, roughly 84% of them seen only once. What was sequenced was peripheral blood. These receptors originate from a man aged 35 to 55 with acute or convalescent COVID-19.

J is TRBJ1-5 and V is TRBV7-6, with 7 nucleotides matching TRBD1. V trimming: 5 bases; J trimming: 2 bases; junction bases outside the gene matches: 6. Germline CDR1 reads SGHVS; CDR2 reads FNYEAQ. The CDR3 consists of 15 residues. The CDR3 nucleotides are TGTGCCAGCAGCCCCCGAACAGGGGGCAATCAGCCCCAGCATTTT. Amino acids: CASSPRTGGNQPQHF.

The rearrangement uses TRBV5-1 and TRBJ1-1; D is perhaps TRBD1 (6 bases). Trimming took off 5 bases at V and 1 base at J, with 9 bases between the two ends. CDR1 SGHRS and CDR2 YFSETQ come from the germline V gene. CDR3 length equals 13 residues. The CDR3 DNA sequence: TGCGCCAGCAGACAGGGACCGAACACTGAAGCTTTCTTT. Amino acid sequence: CASRQGPNTEAFF.

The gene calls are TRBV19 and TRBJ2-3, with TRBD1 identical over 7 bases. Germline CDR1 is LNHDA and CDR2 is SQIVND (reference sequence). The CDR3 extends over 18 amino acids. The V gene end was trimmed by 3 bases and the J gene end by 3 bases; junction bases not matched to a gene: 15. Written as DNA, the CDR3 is TGTGCCAGTAGTATGGGGACAGCGGAGAGCCATTGGACAGATACGCAGTATTTT. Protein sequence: CASSMGTAESHWTDTQYF.

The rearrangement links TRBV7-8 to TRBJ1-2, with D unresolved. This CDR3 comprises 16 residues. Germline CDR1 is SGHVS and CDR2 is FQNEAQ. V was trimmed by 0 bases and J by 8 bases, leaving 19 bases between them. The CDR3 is CASSLAIGFHPWGYTF. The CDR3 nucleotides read TGTGCCAGCAGCTTAGCGATCGGGTTCCATCCCTGGGGCTACACCTTC.

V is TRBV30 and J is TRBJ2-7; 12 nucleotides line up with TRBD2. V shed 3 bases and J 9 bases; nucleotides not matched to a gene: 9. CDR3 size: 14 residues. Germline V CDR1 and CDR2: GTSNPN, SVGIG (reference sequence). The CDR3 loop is CAWSSGTSGQSQYF. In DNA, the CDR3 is TGTGCCTGGAGCTCCGGGACTAGCGGGCAGTCGCAGTACTTC.

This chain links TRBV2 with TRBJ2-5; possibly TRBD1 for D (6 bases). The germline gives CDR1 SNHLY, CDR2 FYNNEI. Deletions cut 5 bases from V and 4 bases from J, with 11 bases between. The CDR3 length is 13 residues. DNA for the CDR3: TGTGCCAGCAGTCCAGGGGTGGGAGAGACCCAGTACTTC. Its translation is CASSPGVGETQYF.

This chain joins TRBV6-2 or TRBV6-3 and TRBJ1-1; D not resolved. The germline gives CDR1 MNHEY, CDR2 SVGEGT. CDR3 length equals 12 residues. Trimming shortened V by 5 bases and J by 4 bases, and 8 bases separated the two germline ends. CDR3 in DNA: TGTGCCAGCAGTCTACGGTCCACTGAAGCTTTCTTT. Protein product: CASSLRSTEAFF.

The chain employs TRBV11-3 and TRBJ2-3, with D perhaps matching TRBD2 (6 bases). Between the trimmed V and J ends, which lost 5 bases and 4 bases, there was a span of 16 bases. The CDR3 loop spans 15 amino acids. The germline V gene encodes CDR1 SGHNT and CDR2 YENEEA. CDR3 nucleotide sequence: TGTGCCAGCAGCACGTCCGGGACTCTCTCAGATACGCAGTATTTT. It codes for CASSTSGTLSDTQYF.

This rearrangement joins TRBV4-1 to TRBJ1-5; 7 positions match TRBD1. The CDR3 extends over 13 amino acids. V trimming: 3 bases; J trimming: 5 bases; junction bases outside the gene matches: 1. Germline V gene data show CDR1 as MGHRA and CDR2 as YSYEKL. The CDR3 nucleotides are TGCGCCAGCAGCCAGGACAGGTATCAGCCCCAGCATTTT. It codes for CASSQDRYQPQHF.

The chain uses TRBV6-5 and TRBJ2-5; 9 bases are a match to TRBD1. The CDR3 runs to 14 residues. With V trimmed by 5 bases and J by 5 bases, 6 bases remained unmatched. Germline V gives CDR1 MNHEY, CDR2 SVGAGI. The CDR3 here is CASSTGQGQETQYF. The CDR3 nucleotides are TGTGCCAGCAGTACCGGACAGGGGCAGGAGACCCAGTACTTC.

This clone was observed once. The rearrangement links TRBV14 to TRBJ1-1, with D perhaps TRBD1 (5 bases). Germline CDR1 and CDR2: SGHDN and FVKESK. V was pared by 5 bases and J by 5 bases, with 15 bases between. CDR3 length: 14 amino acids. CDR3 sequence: CASSSARGVTEAFF. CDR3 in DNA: TGTGCCAGCAGCTCAGCGCGGGGGGTAACTGAAGCTTTCTTT.

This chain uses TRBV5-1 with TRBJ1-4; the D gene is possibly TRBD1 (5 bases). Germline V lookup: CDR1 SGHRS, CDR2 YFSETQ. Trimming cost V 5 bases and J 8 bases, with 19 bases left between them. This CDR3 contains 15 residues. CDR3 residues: CASRSLGGFAEKLFF. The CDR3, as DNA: TGCGCCAGCAGATCGCTCGGGGGGTTCGCAGAAAAACTGTTTTTT.

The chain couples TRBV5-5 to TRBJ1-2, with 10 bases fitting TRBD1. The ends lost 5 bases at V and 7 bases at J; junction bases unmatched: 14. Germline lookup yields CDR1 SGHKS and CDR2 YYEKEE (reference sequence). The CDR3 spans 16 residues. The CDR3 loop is CASSSMTGGIESGYTF. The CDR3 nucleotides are TGTGCCAGCAGTTCTATGACAGGGGGCATCGAGAGTGGCTACACCTTC.

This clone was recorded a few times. In DNA, the CDR3 is TGTGCCAGCAGTGAATCCATCGCGGGAGGGCCCTACAATGAGCAGTTCTTC. Residues: CASSESIAGGPYNEQFF. The J gene is TRBJ2-1, the V gene TRBV25-1, with 9 bases aligning to TRBD2. The germline CDR1 and CDR2 sequences are MGHDK and SYGVNS. This CDR3 has 17 amino acids. Losses at the gene ends were 1 base for V and 2 bases for J; bases not matched to a gene: 6.

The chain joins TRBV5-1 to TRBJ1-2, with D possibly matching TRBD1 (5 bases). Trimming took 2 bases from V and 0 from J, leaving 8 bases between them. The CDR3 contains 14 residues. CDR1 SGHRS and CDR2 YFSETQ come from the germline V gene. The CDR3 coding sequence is TGCGCCAGCAGCTTTGACAGAACTAACTATGGCTACACCTTC. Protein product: CASSFDRTNYGYTF.

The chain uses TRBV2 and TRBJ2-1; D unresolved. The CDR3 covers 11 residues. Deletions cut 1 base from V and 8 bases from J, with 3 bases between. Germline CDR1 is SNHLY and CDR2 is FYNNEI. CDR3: CASSEEHEQFF. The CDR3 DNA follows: TGTGCCAGCAGTGAAGAGCATGAGCAGTTCTTC.

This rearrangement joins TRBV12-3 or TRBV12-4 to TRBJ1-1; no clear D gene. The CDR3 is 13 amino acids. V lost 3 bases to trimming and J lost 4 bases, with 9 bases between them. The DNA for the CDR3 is TGTGCCAGCAGTTTTACAGTTAGCACTGAAGCTTTCTTT. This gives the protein CASSFTVSTEAFF.

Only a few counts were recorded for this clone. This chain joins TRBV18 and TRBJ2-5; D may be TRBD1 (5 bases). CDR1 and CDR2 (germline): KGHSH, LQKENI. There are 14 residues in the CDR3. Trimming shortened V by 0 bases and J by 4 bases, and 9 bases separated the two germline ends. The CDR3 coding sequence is TGTGCCAGCTCACCACCGGGGCTGGGAGAGACCCAGTACTTC. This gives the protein CASSPPGLGETQYF.

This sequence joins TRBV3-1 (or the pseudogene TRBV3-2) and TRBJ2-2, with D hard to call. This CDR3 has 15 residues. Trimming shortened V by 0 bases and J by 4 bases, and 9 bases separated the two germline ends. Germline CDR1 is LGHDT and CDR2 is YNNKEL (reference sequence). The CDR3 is CASSQDAVFTGELFF. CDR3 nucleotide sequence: TGTGCCAGCAGCCAAGACGCGGTTTTCACCGGGGAGCTGTTTTTT.

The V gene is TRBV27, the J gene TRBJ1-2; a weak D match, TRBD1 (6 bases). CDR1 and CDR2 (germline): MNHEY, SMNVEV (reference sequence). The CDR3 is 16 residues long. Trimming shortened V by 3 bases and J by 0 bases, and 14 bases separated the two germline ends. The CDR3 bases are TGTGCCAGCAGTTTGGTGGGAGGGGGTTCTAACTATGGCTACACCTTC. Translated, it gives CASSLVGGGSNYGYTF.

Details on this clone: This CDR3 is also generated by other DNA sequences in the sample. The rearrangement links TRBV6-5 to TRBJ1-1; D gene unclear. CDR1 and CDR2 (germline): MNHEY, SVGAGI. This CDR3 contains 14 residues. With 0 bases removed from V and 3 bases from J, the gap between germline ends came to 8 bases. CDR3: CASSYSTGDTEAFF. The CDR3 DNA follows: TGTGCCAGCAGTTACTCGACCGGGGACACTGAAGCTTTCTTT.

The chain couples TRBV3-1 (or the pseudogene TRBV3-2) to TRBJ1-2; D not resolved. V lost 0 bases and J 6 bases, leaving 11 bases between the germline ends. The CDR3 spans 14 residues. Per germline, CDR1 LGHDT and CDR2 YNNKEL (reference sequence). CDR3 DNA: TGTGCCAGCAGCCAAGATGTAGCGGTTGATGGCTACACCTTC. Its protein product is CASSQDVAVDGYTF.

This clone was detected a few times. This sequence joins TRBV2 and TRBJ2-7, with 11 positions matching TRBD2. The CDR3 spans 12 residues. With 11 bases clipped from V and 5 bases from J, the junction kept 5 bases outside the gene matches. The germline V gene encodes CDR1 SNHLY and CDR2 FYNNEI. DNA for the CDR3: TGTGCCGGTCTAGCGGGAGGAGACGAGCAGTACTTC. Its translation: CAGLAGGDEQYF.

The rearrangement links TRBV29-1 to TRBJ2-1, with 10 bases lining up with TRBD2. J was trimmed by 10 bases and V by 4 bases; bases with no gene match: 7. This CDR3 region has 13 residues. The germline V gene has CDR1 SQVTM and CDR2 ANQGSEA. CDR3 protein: CSVVVLAGNEQFF. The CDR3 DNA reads TGCAGCGTTGTCGTACTAGCGGGAAACGAGCAGTTCTTC.

CDR3 nucleotides: TGTGCCAGCTCACCAATGGGGAGTGTGAGCAATGAGCAGTTCTTC. This sequence encodes CASSPMGSVSNEQFF. The chain couples TRBV18 to TRBJ2-1; D may be TRBD2 (5 bases). In germline, CDR1 is KGHSH, CDR2 LQKENI. Trimming took off 2 bases at V and 6 bases at J, with 14 bases between the two ends. CDR3 length: 15 residues.

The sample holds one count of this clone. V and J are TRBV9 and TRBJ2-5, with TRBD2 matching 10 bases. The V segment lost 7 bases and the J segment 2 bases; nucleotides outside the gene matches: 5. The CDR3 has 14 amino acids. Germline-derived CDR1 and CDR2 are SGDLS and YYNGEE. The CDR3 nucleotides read TGTGCCAGCGGGGCTAGCGGGGGACAAGAGACCCAGTACTTC. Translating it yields CASGASGGQETQYF.

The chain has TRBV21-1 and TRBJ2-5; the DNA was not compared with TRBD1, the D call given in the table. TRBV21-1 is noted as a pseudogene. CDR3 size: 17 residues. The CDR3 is CASSLRAQALLRGTQYF. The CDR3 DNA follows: TGTGCCAGCAGCCTTCGGGCGCAGGCGCTACTCAGGGGGACCCAGTACTTC.